These 30 T cell receptor beta chains came from one sample sequenced in a study of cytomegalovirus exposure and HLA in healthy donors (dated by TCRdb to between 2016 and 2019). Libraries came from the immunoSEQ multiplex PCR assay. A mixture of 60 forward primers for TCR Vbeta segments and 13 reverse primers for TCR Jbeta segments was used in the multiplex PCR. In TCRdb, the immuneACCESS table is reduced to in-frame sequences with V and J assigned. These tables do not hold every clone; where another copy was compared, an unresolved V gene accounts for under half, and the others remain unexplained. For this sample there are 110,000 or so clones; 82% appear just once. Jointly, the top ten make up roughly 2.5% of the sample. Sequenced sample: PBMCs. Receptors were obtained from a woman aged 18-29 years in good health and CMV-seronegative.

This clone was observed a handful of times. The gene calls are TRBV14 and TRBJ1-6; no clear D. The CDR3 has 13 amino acids. CDR1 and CDR2 (germline): SGHDN, FVKESK. Deletions cut 1 base from V and 9 bases from J, with 7 bases between. The CDR3 spells CASSQVGSSPLHF. CDR3 in DNA: TGTGCCAGCAGCCAAGTTGGGAGTTCACCCCTCCACTTT.

The V gene is TRBV27, the J gene TRBJ1-2, with D unresolved. V shed 4 bases and J shed 0 bases, with 9 bases lying between them. The germline CDR1 and CDR2 sequences are MNHEY and SMNVEV (reference sequence). This CDR3 has 14 amino acids. The CDR3 spells CASSSARTNYGYTF. CDR3 nucleotide sequence: TGTGCCAGCAGTTCCGCGAGGACTAACTATGGCTACACCTTC.

The rearrangement joins TRBV27 to TRBJ1-1; perhaps TRBD1 as D (5 bases). Trimming pared 1 base from V and 4 bases from J, leaving 28 bases between. Germline V gene sequence: CDR1 MNHEY, CDR2 SMNVEV (reference sequence). The CDR3 is 20 residues long. In DNA, the CDR3 is TGTGCCAGCAGTTTATACGGAGGGTTTGTGTCAGGGCGGGGTCGCACTGAAGCTTTCTTT. It translates to CASSLYGGFVSGRGRTEAFF.

This clone is a singleton in its sample. V gene TRBV5-1 combines with J gene TRBJ2-3, with TRBD2 as a possible D gene (5 bases). CDR3 size: 16 residues. Germline assignment: CDR1 SGHRS and CDR2 YFSETQ. With 6 bases removed from V and 0 bases from J, the gap between germline ends came to 17 bases. The CDR3 spells CASKGGVRSSTDTQYF. CDR3 bases: TGCGCCAGCAAAGGAGGCGTAAGATCTAGCACAGATACGCAGTATTTT.

The gene calls are TRBV5-1 and TRBJ2-7, with 8 bases aligning to TRBD2. J lost 5 bases, V lost 3 bases, and 7 bases had no gene match. The CDR3 is 14 residues long. Per the germline V gene, CDR1 is SGHRS and CDR2 is YFSETQ. The CDR3 DNA reads as TGCGCCAGCAGCTCTTCGGGGACTAGTGACGAGCAGTACTTC. Translated: CASSSSGTSDEQYF.

This chain joins TRBV11-3 and TRBJ2-5; 7 nucleotides line up with TRBD2. Germline V gene lookup returns CDR1 SGHNT and CDR2 YENEEA. J was trimmed by 2 bases and V by 2 bases; bases with no gene match: 2. CDR3 length equals 14 residues. CDR3 region: CASSLPAGQETQYF. CDR3 in DNA: TGTGCCAGCAGCTTACCAGCGGGGCAAGAGACCCAGTACTTC.

The rearrangement uses TRBV9 and TRBJ2-2; 9 bases align to TRBD1. V trimming: 2 bases; J trimming: 3 bases; junction bases outside the gene matches: 8. The CDR3 runs to 17 residues. The germline V gene has CDR1 SGDLS and CDR2 YYNGEE. The CDR3 loop is CASSVRPGQGDTGELFF. The CDR3 region has the DNA TGTGCCAGCAGCGTCAGACCGGGACAGGGTGACACCGGGGAGCTGTTTTTT.

V is TRBV6-5 and J is TRBJ2-5; 7 bases agree with TRBD1. The CDR3 sequence is 13 residues long. In germline, CDR1 is MNHEY, CDR2 SVGAGI. Unmatched junction bases numbered 7, after V lost 5 bases and J lost 7 bases. The CDR3 DNA sequence: TGTGCCAGCAGTGCCGACAGGGATGGGACCCAGTACTTC. This codes for CASSADRDGTQYF.

V gene TRBV7-8 combines with J gene TRBJ1-1; maybe TRBD1 (5 bases). Trimming removed 7 bases from V and 4 bases from J, with 16 bases in between. This CDR3 spans 14 amino acids. Germline assignment: CDR1 SGHVS and CDR2 FQNEAQ. CDR3 coding DNA: TGTGCCAGCAACCGCGGGGGGTATGGCACTGAAGCTTTCTTT. This encodes CASNRGGYGTEAFF.

The chain joins TRBV28 to TRBJ2-3; 9 bases are shared with TRBD1. The CDR3 is 15 residues long. CDR1 is MDHEN, CDR2 SYDVKM, per germline. V lost 3 bases to trimming and J lost 3 bases; unmatched junction nucleotides: 4. The CDR3 is CASSFSGQGTDTQYF. The CDR3 nucleotides read TGTGCCAGCAGTTTTTCGGGACAGGGAACAGATACGCAGTATTTT.

The chain is built from TRBV19 and TRBJ1-1; no firm D call. The V gene's germline CDR1 is LNHDA and CDR2 SQIVND (reference sequence). Trimming shortened V by 4 bases and J by 6 bases, and 9 bases separated the two germline ends. This CDR3 region has 12 residues. The CDR3 protein is CASSTPPSEAFF. The CDR3 bases are TGTGCCAGTAGTACCCCCCCCTCTGAAGCTTTCTTT.

A few counts support this clone. CDR3 region: CASSDEFNQPQHF. CDR3 nucleotides: TGTGCCAGCAGTGATGAGTTCAATCAGCCCCAGCATTTT. This chain uses TRBV2 with TRBJ1-5; D ambiguous. Trimming removed 3 bases at V and 3 bases at J, with 6 bases between. Germline loops: CDR1 SNHLY, CDR2 FYNNEI. This CDR3 contains 13 residues.

This chain connects TRBV5-1 to TRBJ1-1; D possibly corresponds to TRBD1 (5 bases). CDR3 length equals 14 residues. Germline loops: CDR1 SGHRS, CDR2 YFSETQ. The germline V and J ends were trimmed by 0 bases and 6 bases, with 12 bases remaining between them. The CDR3 DNA reads as TGCGCCAGCAGCTTGGAGGGGCGATGGGCTGAAGCTTTCTTT. This sequence encodes CASSLEGRWAEAFF. Full variable domain (outside the CDR3, taken from reference TRBV5-1 and TRBJ1-1): KAGVTQTPRYLIKTRGQQVTLSCSPISGHRSVSWYQQTPGQGLQFLFEYFSETQRNKGNFPGRFSGRQFSNSRSEMNVSTLELGDSALYLCASSLEGRWAEAFFGQGTRLTVV.

The gene calls are TRBV28 and TRBJ2-1, with TRBD2 identical over 9 bases. V gave up 3 bases and J gave up 0 bases; unmatched junction bases: 12. Germline CDR1 reads MDHEN; CDR2 reads SYDVKM. The CDR3 spans 19 residues. Here the CDR3 reads CASSLIRTSAMSSYNEQFF. The CDR3 DNA reads as TGTGCCAGCAGTTTGATTCGGACTAGCGCCATGAGCTCCTACAATGAGCAGTTCTTC.

The chain joins TRBV5-8 to TRBJ2-4; D call uncertain. V was pared by 0 bases and J by 0 bases, with 13 bases between. CDR1 and CDR2 (germline): SGHTS, YDEGEE. CDR3 length equals 17 residues. The CDR3 sequence: CASSLVRVILAKNIQYF. In nucleotides, the CDR3 is TGTGCCAGCAGCTTGGTCCGGGTTATACTAGCCAAAAACATTCAGTACTTC.

The chain uses TRBV29-1 and TRBJ2-7, with D tentatively TRBD2 (5 bases). In germline, CDR1 is SQVTM, CDR2 ANQGSEA. The CDR3 is made up of 16 amino acids. Here the CDR3 DNA reads TGCAGCGTTGATCGGGGATGGACGGGGAGCTCCTACGAGCGGTACGTC. The encoded protein is CSVDRGWTGSSYERYV.

The rearrangement links TRBV11-3 to TRBJ2-7; D gene ambiguous. The germline CDR1 and CDR2 sequences are SGHNT and YENEEA. The V end was cut by 0 bases, the J end by 6 bases, with 9 bases between. The CDR3 has 13 amino acids. CDR3: CASSLEARGEQYF. The CDR3 region has the DNA TGTGCCAGCAGCTTAGAGGCTAGAGGCGAGCAGTACTTC.

This chain connects TRBV18 to TRBJ1-5, with D uncertain. This CDR3 region has 13 residues. V was trimmed by 2 bases and J by 3 bases, leaving 5 bases between them. Germline assignment: CDR1 KGHSH and CDR2 LQKENI. Here the CDR3 reads CASSPAFNQPQHF. CDR3 in DNA: TGTGCCAGCTCACCAGCGTTCAATCAGCCCCAGCATTTT. Full variable domain (missing parts from reference TRBV18 and TRBJ1-5): NAGVMQNPRHLVRRRGQEARLRCSPMKGHSHVYWYRQLPEEGLKFMVYLQKENIIDESGMPKERFSAEFPKEGPSILRIQQVVRGDSAAYFCASSPAFNQPQHFGDGTRLSIL.

This sequence joins TRBV7-2 and TRBJ1-1; a weak D match, TRBD1 (5 bases). CDR3 length: 13 amino acids. Germline CDR1 reads SGHTA; CDR2 reads FQGNSA. The V and J ends lost 4 bases and 4 bases respectively, with 10 bases between them. This CDR3 reads CASSSLRGTEAFF. DNA for the CDR3: TGTGCCAGCAGCTCCCTAAGGGGCACTGAAGCTTTCTTT.

This rearrangement joins TRBV29-1 to TRBJ2-1; 10 bases align to TRBD1. V shed 3 bases and J 7 bases; nucleotides not matched to a gene: 0. Germline assignment: CDR1 SQVTM and CDR2 ANQGSEA. This CDR3 has 12 residues. The CDR3 DNA is TGCAGCGTTGAGGGACAGGGGAATGAGCAGTTCTTC. Encoded protein: CSVEGQGNEQFF.

V gene TRBV4-1 combines with J gene TRBJ2-7; 8 bases are shared with TRBD1. Germline values: CDR1 MGHRA, CDR2 YSYEKL. The CDR3 has 16 amino acids. The junction had 7 bases not matched to a gene; V was cut back by 1 base and J by 2 bases. The CDR3 sequence: CASSQVTGGATYEQYF. CDR3 coding DNA: TGCGCCAGCAGCCAAGTCACAGGGGGAGCTACCTACGAGCAGTACTTC.

CDR3 region: CASSLWREVRYTEAFF. CDR3 bases: TGTGCCAGCAGCTTGTGGAGGGAAGTAAGGTACACTGAAGCTTTCTTT. The chain joins TRBV5-6 to TRBJ1-1, with D unresolved. Trimming removed 1 base from V and 3 bases from J, with 16 bases in between. The germline V gene has CDR1 SGHDT and CDR2 YYEEEE. The CDR3 is made up of 16 amino acids.

The chain joins TRBV4-2 to TRBJ1-1; maybe TRBD1 (5 bases). Trimming took 1 base from V and 6 from J, leaving 9 bases between them. The V gene's germline CDR1 is LGHNA and CDR2 YNFKEQ. CDR3 size: 13 residues. This chain's CDR3 is CASSQAGGAEAFF. DNA for the CDR3: TGTGCCAGCAGCCAAGCGGGGGGGGCTGAAGCTTTCTTT.

The chain is built from TRBV19 and TRBJ1-1, with 10 bases aligning to TRBD1. The CDR3 is 15 residues long. CDR1 is LNHDA and CDR2 is SQIVND in the germline V gene (reference sequence). After removal of 7 bases from V and 4 bases from J, the junction contained 9 bases not matched to a gene. DNA for the CDR3: TGTGCCAGTAACCCAACACGGACAGGGGGCACTGAAGCTTTCTTT. Its translation: CASNPTRTGGTEAFF.

The rearrangement uses TRBV2 and TRBJ2-4; D perhaps matches TRBD1 (5 bases). Deletions cut 1 base from V and 7 bases from J, with 11 bases between. The CDR3 totals 14 residues. Germline V lookup: CDR1 SNHLY, CDR2 FYNNEI. CDR3 amino acids: CASSEEGWSNIQYF. The CDR3 DNA reads as TGTGCCAGCAGTGAAGAGGGGTGGTCGAACATTCAGTACTTC. Filled out from reference TRBV2 and TRBJ2-4, the complete variable domain reads EPEVTQTPSHQVTQMGQEVILRCVPISNHLYFYWYRQILGQKVEFLVSFYNNEISEKSEIFDDQFSVERPDGSNFTLKIRSTKLEDSAMYFCASSEEGWSNIQYFGAGTRLSVL.

This rearrangement joins TRBV27 to TRBJ1-2; TRBD1 aligns across 9 bases. With V trimmed by 3 bases and J by 5 bases, 4 bases remained unmatched. The CDR3 loop spans 14 amino acids. Germline lookup yields CDR1 MNHEY and CDR2 SMNVEV (reference sequence). The DNA for the CDR3 is TGTGCCAGCAGTTTGGGGACAGGGACTTATGGCTACACCTTC. It specifies CASSLGTGTYGYTF.

The chain carries TRBV13 and TRBJ2-7, with 10 nucleotides matching TRBD2. This CDR3 spans 15 amino acids. With 1 base clipped from V and 3 bases from J, the junction kept 3 bases outside the gene matches. Germline V lookup: CDR1 PRHDT, CDR2 FYEKMQ (reference sequence). The CDR3 region has the DNA TGTGCCAGCAGCTTAGTGGCTAGCGGGAGCTACGAGCAGTACTTC. Its protein product is CASSLVASGSYEQYF.

V and J are TRBV19 and TRBJ2-7, with TRBD2 matching 7 bases. The J segment lost 0 bases and the V segment lost 4 bases, leaving 3 bases of the junction unmatched. The germline V gene has CDR1 LNHDA and CDR2 SQIVND (reference sequence). The CDR3 consists of 14 residues. This chain's CDR3 is CASSRGGVSYEQYF. The CDR3 bases are TGTGCCAGTAGTAGGGGGGGAGTCTCCTACGAGCAGTACTTC.

The V gene is TRBV2, the J gene TRBJ2-1; D is possibly TRBD2 (6 bases). CDR1 is SNHLY, CDR2 FYNNEI, per germline. CDR3 length: 16 residues. The V end was cut by 9 bases, the J end by 3 bases, with 21 bases between. CDR3 protein: CASYSPGTRFYNEQFF. CDR3 DNA: TGTGCCAGTTACTCTCCCGGGACTCGCTTCTACAATGAGCAGTTCTTC.

This chain connects TRBV7-2 to TRBJ1-5; 8 bases agree with TRBD1. Trimming cost V 5 bases and J 4 bases; bases outside gene matches: 7. The germline V gene has CDR1 SGHTA and CDR2 FQGNSA. This CDR3 is built from 15 residues. The CDR3 is CASSATGGDNQPQHF. The CDR3 bases are TGTGCCAGCAGCGCTACAGGGGGAGATAATCAGCCCCAGCATTTT. The variable domain in full, completed from reference TRBV7-2 and TRBJ1-5, reads GAGVSQSPSNKVTEKGKDVELRCDPISGHTALYWYRQSLGQGLEFLIYFQGNSAPDKSGLPSDRFSAERTGGSVSTLTIQRTQQEDSAVYLCASSATGGDNQPQHFGDGTRLSIL.